This paragraph reports one TCR beta chain. Here immunoSEQ multiplex PCR was the method, and the copy in TCRdb shows in-frame clones only, minus some. The data contain 35,000 to 50,000 clones, about two thirds of them singletons. This sample was taken from a study of PD-1 blockade in classical Hodgkin lymphoma. Documented time point: cycle 4 day 1 (C4D1), after around six weeks of nivolumab. All the patients suffered relapse after autologous stem cell transplantation, and brentuximab vedotin exposure differed. From germline, CDR1 is MGHDK and CDR2 SYGVNS. V was pared by 4 bases and J by 8 bases, with 10 bases of the junction left unmatched. CDR3 size: 14 residues.

The sample here was peripheral blood mononuclear cells (PBMCs), taken before the fourth cycle of nivolumab. V usage is TRBV25-1 and J usage is TRBJ1-2; TRBD1 agrees at 7 bases. This TCR derives from a human donor with classical Hodgkin lymphoma. CDR3 residues: CASSADRAYMGYTF. CDR3 coding DNA: TGTGCCAGCAGTGCTGACAGGGCCTATATGGGCTACACCTTC.